Sequencing of this TCR beta chain was carried out in a study of cytomegalovirus exposure and HLA in healthy donors. Study-level results: A few CMV-associated chains were confirmed in vitro to be specific for CMV antigens.

Trimming at V came to 5 bases and at J to 4 bases, leaving 9 bases not matched to a gene. The germline V gene has CDR1 SNHLY and CDR2 FYNNEI. This CDR3 region has 16 residues. The PCR had 60 Vbeta and 13 Jbeta primers. The table came from immunoSEQ multiplex PCR; TCRdb's copy has only in-frame clones and leaves some out. The table lists 150,000 to 200,000 clones, 65% to 90% of them singletons. This clone was seen a few times. The antigen is not known. The receptor comes from a male donor in good health and CMV-seronegative. The material sequenced was PBMCs. The V and J genes are TRBV2 and TRBJ2-2; 8 positions match TRBD1. The CDR3 spells CASSPGQGRGTGELFF. CDR3 bases: TGTGCCAGCAGTCCAGGACAGGGTCGGGGCACCGGGGAGCTGTTTTTT.